Given below is one TCR beta chain in context. Its antigen is undetermined. The ends lost 2 bases at V and 4 bases at J; junction bases unmatched: 7. The CDR3 extends over 17 amino acids. The germline V gene has CDR1 SGHNT and CDR2 YYREEE (reference sequence). The record originates from a study of cytomegalovirus exposure and HLA in healthy donors. The study, taken as a whole, reports: There were 150 to 200 TCR beta chains listed as cytomegalovirus-associated. One later analysis reportedly identified an Asian-associated ancestry cluster that showed fewer N-insertions than the roughly 620-donor mean. Indistinguishability led to the exclusion of some V segments, TRBV6-2 and TRBV6-3 included. Within a later analysis, the majority of CMV-associated TCR beta chains appeared HLA-restricted.

Primers for the PCR totalled 60 Vbeta and 13 Jbeta. Profiled with immunoSEQ multiplex PCR; TCRdb holds only in-frame clones, not every one. This sample has fewer than 250,000 clones; around 73% occur once, and the top ten carry 3.8%. The receptor's source is a male donor in good health and CMV-seronegative. The gene calls are TRBV5-4 and TRBJ2-1; 12 nucleotides line up with TRBD2. The sample comprised PBMCs. CDR3 in amino acids: CASSFPTSGSKYNEQFF. The CDR3 DNA sequence: TGTGCCAGCAGCTTTCCGACTAGCGGGAGCAAATACAATGAGCAGTTCTTC.